The 26 T cell receptor beta chains reported below all come from one sample, sequenced in a study of T-cell memory formation after mild COVID-19. TCRdb re-analysed the 5' RACE reads in MiXCR, keeping a single row per CDR3 protein. The sample yields about 150,000 distinct CDR3 sequences, 15% to 20% seen once. The specimen was PBMCs or a T cell subset sorted from them (not recorded which). The receptors come from an adult woman who had mild COVID-19 (a few samples of this study predate the infection). Cell type and time point are not known.

The table lists this clonotype with a few counts. CDR3 loop: CASSRIRASGSGMETQYF. CDR3 nucleotide sequence: TGTGCCAGCAGTAGAATCCGGGCTAGCGGGAGTGGGATGGAGACCCAGTACTTC. The chain has TRBV6-5 and TRBJ2-5, with 10 bases matching TRBD2. In germline, CDR1 is MNHEY, CDR2 SVGAGI. This CDR3 is 18 amino acids long. Germline trimming cut 5 bases from V and 5 bases from J; bases unmatched to any gene: 17.

This sequence joins TRBV5-1 and TRBJ1-1, with a tentative D call TRBD1 (5 bases). The CDR3 loop spans 19 amino acids. CDR1 is SGHRS, CDR2 YFSETQ, per germline. Trimming took 5 bases from V and 3 from J, leaving 29 bases between them. CDR3 nucleotides: TGCGCCAGCAGGACCGACTCCTTCGGGACCGTCGGTTCCTACACTGAAGCTTTCTTT. Translated: CASRTDSFGTVGSYTEAFF.

This clonotype showed up just a few times. This chain connects TRBV29-1 to TRBJ1-4; TRBD1 aligns across 11 bases. With 4 bases clipped from V and 8 bases from J, the junction kept 6 bases outside the gene matches. Germline V CDR1 and CDR2: SQVTM, ANQGSEA. The CDR3 spans 14 residues. DNA of the CDR3: TGCAGCGTTGCTTCCGGGACAGGGGGGGAAAAACTGTTTTTT. Translated, it gives CSVASGTGGEKLFF.

The chain is built from TRBV7-2 and TRBJ2-1; the match to TRBD2 covers 8 bases. The CDR3 covers 16 residues. The V gene end was trimmed by 6 bases and the J gene end by 0 bases; junction bases not matched to a gene: 7. From germline, CDR1 is SGHTA and CDR2 FQGNSA. The CDR3 DNA is TGTGCCAGCAGTGAACAGAGCGGGAGCTCCTACAATGAGCAGTTCTTC. Residues: CASSEQSGSSYNEQFF. The entire variable domain, with the rest obtained from reference TRBV7-2 and TRBJ2-1, is as follows: GAGVSQSPSNKVTEKGKDVELRCDPISGHTALYWYRQSLGQGLEFLIYFQGNSAPDKSGLPSDRFSAERTGGSVSTLTIQRTQQEDSAVYLCASSEQSGSSYNEQFFGPGTRLTVL.

The genes are TRBV18 and TRBJ1-5, with 11 positions matching TRBD1. CDR1 is KGHSH and CDR2 is LQKENI in the germline V gene. Germline trimming cut 6 bases from V and 7 bases from J; bases unmatched to any gene: 14. The CDR3 runs to 17 residues. The CDR3 DNA reads as TGTGCCAGCTCGCGTGACCTAGTCGGGACAGGGGGACAGCCCCAGCATTTT. It encodes CASSRDLVGTGGQPQHF.

The CDR3 is CASSPENTQYF. The CDR3 bases are TGTGCCAGCTCACCAGAAAATACGCAGTATTTT. V is TRBV18 and J is TRBJ2-3; D is uncertain. V lost 2 bases to trimming and J lost 7 bases, with 4 bases between them. Germline CDR1 is KGHSH and CDR2 is LQKENI. This CDR3 has 11 amino acids.

This clonotype came up many times. The chain couples TRBV24-1 to TRBJ1-1; D remains unclear. Per germline, CDR1 KGHDR and CDR2 SFDVKD. This CDR3 has 12 amino acids. The ends were cut back, 7 bases at V and 2 bases at J, with 7 bases in the middle. CDR3 DNA: TGTGCCACCAGGGAGGGAAACACTGAAGCTTTCTTT. Protein product: CATREGNTEAFF.

The chain employs TRBV25-1 and TRBJ1-5; 9 positions match TRBD1. This CDR3 spans 14 amino acids. J was trimmed by 3 bases and V by 7 bases; bases with no gene match: 4. In germline, CDR1 is MGHDK, CDR2 SYGVNS. CDR3 DNA: TGTGCCAGCAAAAGGACAGGGGTCAATCAGCCCCAGCATTTT. Its protein product is CASKRTGVNQPQHF. Full variable domain (outside the CDR3, taken from reference TRBV25-1 and TRBJ1-5): EADIYQTPRYLVIGTGKKITLECSQTMGHDKMYWYQQDPGMELHLIHYSYGVNSTEKGDLSSESTVSRIRTEHFPLTLESARPSHTSQYLCASKRTGVNQPQHFGDGTRLSIL.

This clonotype was recorded a few times. V and J are TRBV12-3 or TRBV12-4 and TRBJ1-2, with D possibly matching TRBD1 (5 bases). Between the trimmed V and J ends, which lost 4 bases and 8 bases, there was a span of 11 bases. This CDR3 is built from 12 residues. CDR3 bases: TGTGCCAGCAGTTCCAGGGTGGGGGGCTACACCTTC. It codes for CASSSRVGGYTF.

The chain employs TRBV24-1 and TRBJ1-2; 7 nucleotides match TRBD1. This CDR3 comprises 13 residues. Trimming cost V 7 bases and J 8 bases; bases outside gene matches: 9. Looked up from germline, CDR1 is KGHDR and CDR2 is SFDVKD. This chain's CDR3 is CATSGPQGVGYTF. DNA of the CDR3: TGTGCCACCAGCGGTCCCCAGGGGGTCGGCTACACCTTC.

The chain links TRBV3-1 to TRBJ1-3, with TRBD1 matching 7 bases. The V gene's germline CDR1 is LGHDT and CDR2 YNNKEL (reference sequence). Trimming took 2 bases from V and 2 from J; bases not matched to a gene: 3. The CDR3 contains 15 residues. The CDR3 DNA reads as TGTGCCAGCAGCCAAACAGGGGTCACTGGAAACACCATATATTTT. It codes for CASSQTGVTGNTIYF.

This clonotype was counted a few times. The chain employs TRBV20-1 and TRBJ1-6, with a tentative D call TRBD1 (5 bases). Trimming took 3 bases from V and 9 from J, leaving 15 bases between them. CDR1 is DFQATT, CDR2 SNEGSKA, per germline (reference sequence). The CDR3 is 14 residues long. CDR3: CSASHSGLGSPLHF. The CDR3 DNA reads as TGCAGTGCTAGCCACTCAGGGCTAGGTTCACCCCTCCACTTT.

The rearrangement links TRBV30 to TRBJ2-1; 9 bases are a match to TRBD2. J gave up 4 bases and V 3 bases, and 10 bases lay outside the gene matches. The CDR3 loop spans 16 amino acids. CDR1 is GTSNPN and CDR2 is SVGIG in the germline V gene (reference sequence). CDR3 sequence (DNA): TGTGCCTGGAGCCCCGGGACTAGCCGGCTGTACAATGAGCAGTTCTTC. This codes for CAWSPGTSRLYNEQFF.

J is TRBJ2-1 and V is TRBV5-1; 7 bases match TRBD2. With V trimmed by 3 bases and J by 1 base, 4 bases remained unmatched. The germline V gene has CDR1 SGHRS and CDR2 YFSETQ. The CDR3 is 15 amino acids. The CDR3 bases are TGCGCCAGCAGCTCAGGTAGCGGGTCCTACAATGAGCAGTTCTTC. Translating gives CASSSGSGSYNEQFF.

Here the CDR3 reads CASSSSGRAVTEQFF. As DNA, the CDR3 is TGTGCCAGCAGCTCTAGCGGGAGGGCCGTTACTGAGCAGTTCTTC. This chain uses TRBV7-3 with TRBJ2-1; 12 bases align to TRBD2. Germline CDR1 and CDR2: SGHTA and FQGTGA. Trimming cost V 4 bases and J 9 bases; bases outside gene matches: 7. The CDR3 is 15 residues long.

This chain links TRBV5-1 with TRBJ1-1; 10 nucleotides match TRBD1. This CDR3 spans 15 amino acids. The germline gives CDR1 SGHRS, CDR2 YFSETQ. V was pared by 0 bases and J by 6 bases, with 5 bases of the junction left unmatched. Here the CDR3 reads CASSLVRTGGAEAFF. The CDR3 nucleotides read TGCGCCAGCAGCTTGGTGCGGACAGGGGGAGCTGAAGCTTTCTTT.

J is TRBJ2-2 and V is TRBV20-1; TRBD1 agrees at 9 bases. CDR3 length: 13 residues. The ends lost 6 bases at V and 3 bases at J; junction bases unmatched: 2. CDR1 and CDR2 from the germline V gene are DFQATT and SNEGSKA (reference sequence). In DNA form, the CDR3 reads TGCAGTGCGGGACAGGGTTACACCGGGGAGCTGTTTTTT. Translated: CSAGQGYTGELFF.

The V call is TRBV24-1, the J call TRBJ1-2; no clear D gene. Germline V gene lookup returns CDR1 KGHDR and CDR2 SFDVKD. This CDR3 region has 13 residues. With 6 bases removed from V and 4 bases from J, the gap between germline ends came to 11 bases. CDR3 in DNA: TGTGCCACCAGTCCCTCGTCGGGCTATGGCTACACCTTC. It translates to CATSPSSGYGYTF.

This chain joins TRBV18 and TRBJ2-5; the D is unclear. Trimming shortened V by 5 bases and J by 1 base, and 8 bases separated the two germline ends. This CDR3 region has 13 residues. Germline V gene lookup returns CDR1 KGHSH and CDR2 LQKENI. CDR3 sequence reads: CASSSTIQETQYF. CDR3 nucleotides: TGTGCCAGCTCATCAACGATCCAAGAGACCCAGTACTTC. The whole variable domain, remainder taken from reference TRBV18 and TRBJ2-5, is NAGVMQNPRHLVRRRGQEARLRCSPMKGHSHVYWYRQLPEEGLKFMVYLQKENIIDESGMPKERFSAEFPKEGPSILRIQQVVRGDSAAYFCASSSTIQETQYFGPGTRLLVL.

A few counts support this clonotype. The chain recombines TRBV9 with TRBJ1-2; D remains unclear. Germline values: CDR1 SGDLS, CDR2 YYNGEE. This CDR3 comprises 11 residues. V gave up 0 bases and J gave up 8 bases, with 5 bases separating them. CDR3 in DNA: TGTGCCAGCAGCGTAGGCTCCGGCTACACCTTC. Its protein product is CASSVGSGYTF.

The chain combines TRBV20-1 with TRBJ2-3; TRBD2 agrees at 13 bases. After removal of 5 bases from V and 7 bases from J, the junction contained 21 bases not matched to a gene. Germline loops: CDR1 DFQATT, CDR2 SNEGSKA (reference sequence). CDR3 length: 19 residues. As DNA, the CDR3 is TGCAGTGCTTTTCGCGGGACTAGCGGGGTCCCAGGAACTCGGAATACGCAGTATTTT. Encoded protein: CSAFRGTSGVPGTRNTQYF.

There are a few counts of this clonotype. V is TRBV24-1 and J is TRBJ2-6; 10 nucleotides line up with TRBD1. Germline V gene lookup returns CDR1 KGHDR and CDR2 SFDVKD. The CDR3 length is 19 residues. The ends lost 0 bases at V and 0 bases at J; junction bases unmatched: 4. CDR3 nucleotide sequence: TGTGCCACCAGTGATTTGCCGGGACAGGGGCCCTCTGGGGCCAACGTCCTGACTTTC. It yields the protein CATSDLPGQGPSGANVLTF.

The chain couples TRBV15 to TRBJ2-7; D is undetermined. The V gene lost 4 bases and the J gene lost 5 bases, with 18 bases spanning the gap. The CDR3 contains 15 residues. Germline CDR1 is LNHNV and CDR2 is YYDKDF (reference sequence). The CDR3 region is CATSKEVASVHEQYF. In DNA, the CDR3 is TGTGCCACCAGCAAAGAGGTGGCGTCGGTACACGAGCAGTACTTC.

The V and J genes are TRBV11-2 and TRBJ2-1; the D gene is possibly TRBD2 (6 bases). The V gene's germline CDR1 is SGHAT and CDR2 FQNNGV. This CDR3 is 17 amino acids long. V was clipped by 2 bases and J by 7 bases, with 21 bases between them. CDR3 DNA sequence: TGTGCCAGCAGCTTATGGGACCTGACTAGAAAGAGTAATGAGCAGTTCTTC. Translated, it gives CASSLWDLTRKSNEQFF.

This clonotype has a count of ten or more. The chain employs TRBV5-1 and TRBJ2-5; D is uncertain. Trimming pared 4 bases from V and 4 bases from J, leaving 11 bases between. Looked up from germline, CDR1 is SGHRS and CDR2 is YFSETQ. The CDR3 consists of 13 residues. In DNA, the CDR3 is TGCGCCAGCAGCCAGGCTCCACGAGAGACCCAGTACTTC. This encodes CASSQAPRETQYF.

This clonotype was seen only a few times. In DNA form, the CDR3 reads TGTGCCAGCAGACAAACTACGAACACTGAAGCTTTCTTT. Translated: CASRQTTNTEAFF. This rearrangement joins TRBV6-1 to TRBJ1-1; the D is unclear. Deletions cut 6 bases from V and 1 base from J, with 9 bases between. In germline, CDR1 is MNHNS, CDR2 SASEGT. The CDR3 loop spans 13 amino acids.